This T cell receptor (beta chain) was recovered during a study of blood T cells in healthy people across ages. Comments on this clonotype: What it binds is unknown.

Healthy Caucasian individuals from Russia aged about 6 to 100 were enrolled as donors. Next came a second PCR, run for about 7 to 12 cycles, which used a sample-barcoded 5' primer along with a J-beta primer mix. Every single cDNA molecule received a tag from a template-switch adaptor with 12 random nucleotides. MiXCR, applied by TCRdb to the 5' RACE reads, yields one record per CDR3 protein. The sample yields about 780,000 distinct CDR3 sequences, roughly 25% seen once. Study-level points and caveats: Roughly linear declines in TCR beta diversity per million T cells occurred with age.

This CDR3 contains 15 residues. Germline V gene data show CDR1 as ENHRY and CDR2 as SYGVKD. V shed 0 bases and J shed 0 bases, with 8 bases lying between them. The same specimen was also included in a second study, on T cells of mothers and their children. That source adds: A few healthy Caucasian mothers gave samples, and so did their six children.

This rearrangement joins TRBV10-3 to TRBJ2-5; no clear D gene. The receptor comes from a boy under 18 in good health. The source material was blood. CDR3 residues: CAISESLGNQETQYF. CDR3 DNA: TGTGCCATCAGTGAGTCGTTGGGGAACCAAGAGACCCAGTACTTC.